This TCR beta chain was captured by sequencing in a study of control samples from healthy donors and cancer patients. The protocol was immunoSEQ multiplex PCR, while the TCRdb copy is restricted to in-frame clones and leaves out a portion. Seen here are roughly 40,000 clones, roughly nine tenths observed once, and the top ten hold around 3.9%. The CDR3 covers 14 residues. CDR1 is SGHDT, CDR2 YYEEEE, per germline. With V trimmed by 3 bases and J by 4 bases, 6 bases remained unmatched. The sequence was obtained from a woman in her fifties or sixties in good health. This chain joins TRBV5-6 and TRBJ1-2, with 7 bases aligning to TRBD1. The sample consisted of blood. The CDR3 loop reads CASSSRQGPYGYTF. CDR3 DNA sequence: TGTGCCAGCAGCTCACGACAGGGCCCCTATGGCTACACCTTC. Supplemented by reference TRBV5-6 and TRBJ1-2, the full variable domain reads DAGVTQSPTHLIKTRGQQVTLRCSPKSGHDTVSWYQQALGQGPQFIFQYYEEEERQRGNFPDRFSGHQFPNYSSELNVNALLLGDSALYLCASSSRQGPYGYTFGSGTRLTVV.